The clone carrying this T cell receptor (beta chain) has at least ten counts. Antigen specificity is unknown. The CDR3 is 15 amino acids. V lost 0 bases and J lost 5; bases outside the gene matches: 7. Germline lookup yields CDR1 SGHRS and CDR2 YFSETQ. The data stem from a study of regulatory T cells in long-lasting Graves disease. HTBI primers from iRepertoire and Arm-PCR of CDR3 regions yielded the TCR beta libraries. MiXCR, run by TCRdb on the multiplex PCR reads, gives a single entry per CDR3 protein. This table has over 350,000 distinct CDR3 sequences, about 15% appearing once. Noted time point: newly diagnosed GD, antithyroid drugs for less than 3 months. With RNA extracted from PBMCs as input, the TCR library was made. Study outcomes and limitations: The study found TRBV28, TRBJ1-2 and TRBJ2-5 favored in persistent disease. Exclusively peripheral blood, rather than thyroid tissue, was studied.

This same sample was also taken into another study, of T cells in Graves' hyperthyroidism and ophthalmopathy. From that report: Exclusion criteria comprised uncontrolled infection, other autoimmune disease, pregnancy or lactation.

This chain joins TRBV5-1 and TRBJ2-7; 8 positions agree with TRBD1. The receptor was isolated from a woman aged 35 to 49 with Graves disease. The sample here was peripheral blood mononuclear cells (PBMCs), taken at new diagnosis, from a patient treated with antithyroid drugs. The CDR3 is CASSLADRDGDEQYF. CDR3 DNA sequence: TGCGCCAGCAGCTTGGCGGACAGGGACGGAGACGAGCAGTACTTC.